The 20 T cell receptor beta chains given below trace back to one sample, sequenced in a study of identical twins' blood T cells (dated by TCRdb to the early 2010s). Library preparation was by 5' RACE. TCRdb records Illumina Genome Analyzer IIx as the sequencer. Through fastp at Q25 and MiXCR, TCRdb rebuilt clones from the public reads, retaining in-frame beta chains. Merged by CDR3 protein, the rows form single entries marked with the most common genes and DNA. The sample has 350,000 to 400,000 distinct CDR3 sequences on record, more than 25% of them singletons. 6.1% of the sample comes from the top ten. What was sequenced was PBMCs. The receptors here all came from a woman aged 18-55 years in good health.

J is TRBJ1-1 and V is TRBV7-2, with TRBD1 matching over 7 bases. The germline V gene has CDR1 SGHTA and CDR2 FQGNSA. Unmatched junction bases numbered 1, after V lost 0 bases and J lost 0 bases. The CDR3 has 15 amino acids. The DNA for the CDR3 is TGTACCAGCAGCTTAGCGACAGGGTTGAACACTGAAGCTTTCTTT. This encodes CTSSLATGLNTEAFF.

As to this clonotype: The conserved phenylalanine or tryptophan normally closing the CDR3 is absent here, so this likely arose from a read error. The chain is built from TRBV3-1 and TRBJ1-5; D remains unclear. The germline V gene has CDR1 LGHDT and CDR2 YNNKEL (reference sequence). Trimming removed 2 bases at V and 2 bases at J, with 7 bases between. The CDR3 is 14 residues long. CDR3 bases: TGTGCCAGCAGCCAATACTCGGGCAATCAGCCCCAGCATCTT. It translates to CASSQYSGNQPQHL.

The rearrangement links TRBV29-1 to TRBJ1-1, with D unclear. There are 13 residues in the CDR3. The germline V gene encodes CDR1 SQVTM and CDR2 ANQGSEA. V lost 8 bases and J lost 0, with 13 bases in between. The CDR3 DNA sequence: TGCAGCTCCCAAGGCGGGTTGAACACTGAAGCTTTCTTT. Its protein is CSSQGGLNTEAFF.

The chain has TRBV4-3 and TRBJ2-1; 7 positions match TRBD2. V lost 0 bases and J lost 13; bases outside the gene matches: 9. The CDR3 spans 14 residues. Looked up from germline, CDR1 is LGHNA and CDR2 is YSLEER. The CDR3 nucleotides are TGCGCCAGCAGCCAAGAACGTCTAGCGGAAAGCCAGTTCTTC. Translation: CASSQERLAESQFF.

The chain joins TRBV20-1 to TRBJ1-1; D unclear. Germline values: CDR1 DFQATT, CDR2 SNEGSKA (reference sequence). CDR3 length: 13 residues. V was clipped by 0 bases and J by 4 bases, with 9 bases between them. CDR3 sequence: CSARDPPGTEAFF. The CDR3 nucleotides are TGCAGTGCTAGAGATCCCCCTGGCACTGAAGCTTTCTTT.

In DNA form, the CDR3 reads TGTGCCAGCAGCTTGGCTAGGAGTTTCAATCAGCCCCAGCATTTT. It codes for CASSLARSFNQPQHF. The rearrangement joins TRBV5-6 to TRBJ1-5; D uncertain. Germline loops: CDR1 SGHDT, CDR2 YYEEEE. There are 15 residues in the CDR3. V was shortened by 0 bases and J by 3 bases, with 10 bases between the two germline ends.

Comment on this clonotype: A much larger clone differs by one base, so this may be a read error. The CDR3 DNA is TGTGCCAGCAGTTTAATCACTCCATACGGGACAGGGAATGAAAAACTGGTTTTT. Translation gives CASSLITPYGTGNEKLVF. V is TRBV27 and J is TRBJ1-4; 9 bases fit TRBD1. CDR1 is MNHEY, CDR2 SMNVEV, per germline (reference sequence). The CDR3 runs to 18 residues.

Only one count was recorded for this clonotype. J is TRBJ2-7 and V is TRBV10-3, with D maybe TRBD2 (6 bases). Trimming shortened V by 10 bases and J by 0 bases, and 13 bases separated the two germline ends. CDR1 and CDR2 (germline): ENHRY, SYGVKD. CDR3 length equals 13 residues. CDR3 DNA sequence: TGTGCCAGCGGGACGGCTAGCTCCTACGAGCAGTACTTC. Its protein product is CASGTASSYEQYF.

This clonotype was observed a few times. V and J are TRBV20-1 and TRBJ1-5, with D possibly TRBD1 on 6 matching bases. Germline V gene lookup returns CDR1 DFQATT and CDR2 SNEGSKA (reference sequence). V was clipped by 6 bases and J by 7 bases, with 13 bases between them. The CDR3 length is 12 residues. CDR3 protein: CSAQQGSQPQHF. CDR3 DNA sequence: TGCAGTGCCCAACAGGGAAGCCAGCCCCAGCATTTT.

The V and J genes are TRBV9 and TRBJ1-1; a possible D gene is TRBD1 (5 bases). The CDR3 spans 13 residues. V lost 0 bases, J lost 4 bases, and 7 bases lay in between. The germline CDR1 and CDR2 sequences are SGDLS and YYNGEE. In nucleotides, the CDR3 is TGTGCCAGCAGCGTAGGTAGGGGCACTGAAGCTTTCTTT. It translates to CASSVGRGTEAFF.

This clonotype turned up a few times. V usage is TRBV5-1 and J usage is TRBJ2-3; D call uncertain. V was cut by 5 bases and J by 0 bases, with 13 bases left in between. The CDR3 contains 15 residues. Germline V gene lookup returns CDR1 SGHRS and CDR2 YFSETQ. The CDR3 here is CASRDGRSSTDTQYF. CDR3 bases: TGCGCCAGCAGGGACGGGCGCTCTAGCACAGATACGCAGTATTTT.

At least ten counts were recorded for this clonotype. The V call is TRBV20-1, the J call TRBJ2-2; D is perhaps TRBD2 (5 bases). This CDR3 comprises 11 residues. Trimming cost V 6 bases and J 8 bases, with 10 bases left between them. CDR1 is DFQATT and CDR2 is SNEGSKA in the germline V gene (reference sequence). The CDR3 nucleotides are TGCAGTGCCCAGAGGGCTGGGGAGCTGTTTTTT. Translation: CSAQRAGELFF.

This clonotype has more than one count but fewer than ten. The chain combines TRBV5-1 with TRBJ1-1; D might be TRBD1 (6 bases). Trimming removed 5 bases from V and 3 bases from J, with 11 bases in between. The CDR3 totals 13 residues. Germline V gene sequence: CDR1 SGHRS, CDR2 YFSETQ. The chain's CDR3 is CASRQGKDTEAFF. CDR3 DNA sequence: TGCGCCAGCAGACAGGGAAAGGACACTGAAGCTTTCTTT.

For this clonotype: Since a much larger clone is just one base distant, this may be a read error. The V and J genes are TRBV2 and TRBJ2-2, with D perhaps matching TRBD2 (6 bases). Per germline, CDR1 SNHLY and CDR2 FYNNEI. The CDR3 length is 15 residues. V lost 7 bases to trimming and J lost 3 bases, with 15 bases between them. In DNA, the CDR3 is TGTGCCAGCAATAAAAGGACTAACCACACCGGGGAGCTGTTTTTT. It codes for CASNKRTNHTGELFF.

The J gene is TRBJ2-3, the V gene TRBV10-3; TRBD2 agrees at 9 bases. Germline CDR1 is ENHRY and CDR2 is SYGVKD. V gave up 5 bases and J gave up 4 bases; unmatched junction bases: 1. The CDR3 is 13 amino acids. DNA for the CDR3: TGTGCCATCAGTCTAGCGGGACCAGATACGCAGTATTTT. Its protein is CAISLAGPDTQYF.

This chain connects TRBV13 to TRBJ2-3; unclear D gene. Germline CDR1 is PRHDT and CDR2 is FYEKMQ (reference sequence). Between the trimmed V and J ends, which lost 4 bases and 6 bases, there was a span of 11 bases. CDR3 length: 13 amino acids. CDR3 sequence reads: CASSYSRIDTQYF. The CDR3 DNA reads as TGTGCCAGCAGCTACTCTAGGATCGATACGCAGTATTTT.

A remark on this clonotype: The junction departs from the called germline gene at one end, perhaps through a read error. CDR3 coding DNA: TGCAGCGTCGAACAGGGGGTGGGGAACACTGGAGCTCTCTTT. It yields the protein CSVEQGVGNTGALF. The chain has TRBV29-1 and TRBJ1-1, with TRBD1 matching over 8 bases. CDR3 length equals 14 residues. Germline V gives CDR1 SQVTM, CDR2 ANQGSEA.

The V call is TRBV6-5, the J call TRBJ2-3; 15 bases match TRBD2. V shed 6 bases and J 6 bases; nucleotides not matched to a gene: 4. The CDR3 runs 15 residues. In germline, CDR1 is MNHEY, CDR2 SVGAGI. In DNA form, the CDR3 reads TGTGCCAGCAGGGGACTAGCGGGAGGTTGGGATACGCAGTATTTT. Its protein is CASRGLAGGWDTQYF.

The sample holds a few counts of this clonotype. CDR3 sequence: CASSEDGALGQFF. CDR3 sequence (DNA): TGTGCCAGCAGTGAAGACGGGGCTCTTGGGCAGTTCTTC. The chain employs TRBV6-1 and TRBJ2-1; either TRBD1 or TRBD2 may supply D (5 bases each). The V and J ends lost 1 base and 12 bases respectively, with 13 bases between them. From germline, CDR1 is MNHNS and CDR2 SASEGT. The CDR3 has 13 amino acids.

In this sample, this clonotype turned up a few times. This chain connects TRBV29-1 to TRBJ2-3; 7 positions match TRBD2. Per germline, CDR1 SQVTM and CDR2 ANQGSEA. The CDR3 contains 16 residues. With V trimmed by 6 bases and J by 4 bases, 16 bases remained unmatched. The CDR3 DNA follows: TGCAGCGTCTCTGGTCCGGGCGGCCGGGAGGCAGATACGCAGTATTTT. Amino acid sequence: CSVSGPGGREADTQYF.